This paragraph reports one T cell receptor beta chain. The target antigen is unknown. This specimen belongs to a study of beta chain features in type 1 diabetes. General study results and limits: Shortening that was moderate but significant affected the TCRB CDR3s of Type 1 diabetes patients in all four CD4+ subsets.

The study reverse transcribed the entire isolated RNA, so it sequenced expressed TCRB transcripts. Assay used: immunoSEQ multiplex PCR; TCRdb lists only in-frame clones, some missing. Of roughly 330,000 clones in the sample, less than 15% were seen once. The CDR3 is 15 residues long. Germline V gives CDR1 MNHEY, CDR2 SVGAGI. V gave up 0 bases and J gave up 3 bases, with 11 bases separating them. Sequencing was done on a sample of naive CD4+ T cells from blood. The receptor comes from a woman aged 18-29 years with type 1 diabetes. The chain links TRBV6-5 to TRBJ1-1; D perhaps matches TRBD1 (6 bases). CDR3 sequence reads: CASSYSSGADTEAFF. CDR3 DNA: TGTGCCAGCAGTTACTCGTCAGGGGCCGACACTGAAGCTTTCTTT.